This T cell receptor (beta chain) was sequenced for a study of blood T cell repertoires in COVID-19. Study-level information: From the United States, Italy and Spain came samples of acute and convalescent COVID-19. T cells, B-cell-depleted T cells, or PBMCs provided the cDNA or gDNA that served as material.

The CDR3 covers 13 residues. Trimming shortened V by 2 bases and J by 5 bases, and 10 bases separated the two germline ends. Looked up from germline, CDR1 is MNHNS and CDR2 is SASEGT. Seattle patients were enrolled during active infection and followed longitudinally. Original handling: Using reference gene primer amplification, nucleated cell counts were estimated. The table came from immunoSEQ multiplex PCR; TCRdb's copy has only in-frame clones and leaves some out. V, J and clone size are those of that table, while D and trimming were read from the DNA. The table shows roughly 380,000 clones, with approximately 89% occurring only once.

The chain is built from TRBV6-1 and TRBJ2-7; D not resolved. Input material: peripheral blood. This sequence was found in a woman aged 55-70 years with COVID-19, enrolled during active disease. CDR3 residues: CASSEYPVDEQYF. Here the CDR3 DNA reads TGTGCCAGCAGTGAATATCCCGTTGACGAGCAGTACTTC.